This T cell receptor beta chain was retrieved from a study of cytomegalovirus exposure and HLA in healthy donors. In the study overall: Around 85 million unique TCRs from HLA-typed donors were held in an early data release. Whole-study results and caveats: The study recorded 150 to 200 TCR beta chains that were cytomegalovirus-associated. Common viral pathogens seemed, in a later analysis, to connect with several of the most significant clusters. In a later analysis, compared with equally common non-associated chains, HLA-associated beta chains were more expanded.

PCR was performed using 60 Vbeta and 13 Jbeta primers. Clones were read by immunoSEQ multiplex PCR, and TCRdb kept only the in-frame ones, dropping some. The sample yields roughly 70,000 clones, around 75% seen once. Concerning this clone: What it binds is not known.

This clonotype was sampled from a man in his 70s in good health and CMV-seronegative. What was sequenced was PBMCs.

CDR3: CASSFQWALRSYNEQFF. CDR3 DNA sequence: TGTGCCAGCAGCTTCCAGTGGGCGTTGAGATCCTACAATGAGCAGTTCTTC. This chain joins TRBV12-1 and TRBJ2-1; no DNA check was done on the table's D call, TRBD1. TRBV12-1 represents a pseudogene. CDR3 length equals 17 residues.